One and the same sample provided the 5 T cell receptor beta chains below, sequenced in a study of brain T cells in children with intractable seizures. Time point denoted: blood from clinic visit 5 months post-surgery; TSC patient then seizure free. Measured with immunoSEQ multiplex PCR; TCRdb has only the in-frame clones, and not every one. The sample carries 300,000 to 400,000 clones, more than 85% recorded once. The specimen was peripheral blood, collected 4 to 5 months after surgery. The receptors were gathered from a boy in the first two years of life with tuberous sclerosis and intractable seizures.

This clone was counted once. The chain employs TRBV29-1 and TRBJ2-7; TRBD2 agrees at 13 bases. V lost 3 bases, J lost 0 bases, and 2 bases stayed unmatched. The CDR3 is 15 amino acids. Per the germline V gene, CDR1 is SQVTM and CDR2 is ANQGSEA. CDR3: CSVEGLAGISYEQYF. The CDR3 DNA is TGCAGCGTTGAGGGACTAGCGGGGATCTCCTACGAGCAGTACTTC.

The CDR3, as DNA: TGTGCCAGCAGCAAATCACAGGGGAAACAAAGCACAGATACGCAGTATTTT. Amino acid sequence: CASSKSQGKQSTDTQYF. This chain links TRBV21-1 with TRBJ2-3; the table's TRBD1 call for D was not verified on the DNA. TRBV21-1 is classified as a pseudogene. There are 17 residues in the CDR3.

The rearrangement links TRBV7-3 to TRBJ2-1; 7 bases align to TRBD2. Trimming cost V 4 bases and J 2 bases; bases outside gene matches: 8. The length of the CDR3 is 16 residues. The germline gives CDR1 SGHTA, CDR2 FQGTGA. The CDR3 sequence: CASSSLSGEAYNEQFF. DNA of the CDR3: TGTGCCAGCAGCTCCTTAAGCGGGGAAGCCTACAATGAGCAGTTCTTC.

The V gene is TRBV24-1, the J gene TRBJ1-3; no clear D gene. Germline V CDR1 and CDR2: KGHDR, SFDVKD. Trimming shortened V by 5 bases and J by 4 bases, and 11 bases separated the two germline ends. The CDR3 has 14 amino acids. DNA of the CDR3: TGTGCCACCAGTGCCCCGGACGGAGGAAACACCATATATTTT. Protein: CATSAPDGGNTIYF.

The V gene is TRBV20-1, the J gene TRBJ1-1; D perhaps matches TRBD1 (6 bases). Trimming shortened V by 3 bases and J by 6 bases, and 17 bases separated the two germline ends. CDR3 length equals 14 residues. Germline lookup yields CDR1 DFQATT and CDR2 SNEGSKA (reference sequence). The CDR3 DNA reads TGCAGTGCTAGTTTGGGGGCGCGGGAGGCTGAAGCTTTCTTT. Protein product: CSASLGAREAEAFF.